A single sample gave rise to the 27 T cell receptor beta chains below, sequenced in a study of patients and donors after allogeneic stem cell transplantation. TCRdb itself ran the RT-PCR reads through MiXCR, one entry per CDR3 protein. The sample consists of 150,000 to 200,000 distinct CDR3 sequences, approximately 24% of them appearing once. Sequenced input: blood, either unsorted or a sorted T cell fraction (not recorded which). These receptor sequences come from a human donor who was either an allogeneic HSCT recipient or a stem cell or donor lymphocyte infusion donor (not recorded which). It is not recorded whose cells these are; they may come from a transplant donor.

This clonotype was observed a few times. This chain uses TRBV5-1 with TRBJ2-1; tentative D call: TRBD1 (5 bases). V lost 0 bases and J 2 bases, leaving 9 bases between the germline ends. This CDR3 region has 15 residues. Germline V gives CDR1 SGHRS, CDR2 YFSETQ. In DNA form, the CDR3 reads TGCGCCAGCAGCTTGGAGGGGATCGCCTACAATGAGCAGTTCTTC. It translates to CASSLEGIAYNEQFF.

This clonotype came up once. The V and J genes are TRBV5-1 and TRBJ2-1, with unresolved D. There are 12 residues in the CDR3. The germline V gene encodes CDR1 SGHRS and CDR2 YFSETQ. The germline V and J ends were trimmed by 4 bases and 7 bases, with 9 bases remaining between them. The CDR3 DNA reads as TGCGCCAGCAGCACCCGTCCTAATGAGCAGTTCTTC. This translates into CASSTRPNEQFF.

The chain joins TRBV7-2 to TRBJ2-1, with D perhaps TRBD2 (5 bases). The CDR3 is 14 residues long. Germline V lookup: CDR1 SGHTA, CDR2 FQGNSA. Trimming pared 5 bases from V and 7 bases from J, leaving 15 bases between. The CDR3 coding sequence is TGTGCCAGCAGCCTCCTGACTCTAGCAAATGAGCAGTTCTTC. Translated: CASSLLTLANEQFF.

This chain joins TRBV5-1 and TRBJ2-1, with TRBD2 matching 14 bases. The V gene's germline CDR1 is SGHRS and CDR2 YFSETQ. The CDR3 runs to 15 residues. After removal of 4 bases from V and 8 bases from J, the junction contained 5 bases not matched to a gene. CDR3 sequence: CASSEGLAGGDEQFF. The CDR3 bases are TGCGCCAGCAGCGAAGGACTAGCGGGGGGCGATGAGCAGTTCTTC. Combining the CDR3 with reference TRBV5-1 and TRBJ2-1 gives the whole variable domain KAGVTQTPRYLIKTRGQQVTLSCSPISGHRSVSWYQQTPGQGLQFLFEYFSETQRNKGNFPGRFSGRQFSNSRSEMNVSTLELGDSALYLCASSEGLAGGDEQFFGPGTRLTVL.

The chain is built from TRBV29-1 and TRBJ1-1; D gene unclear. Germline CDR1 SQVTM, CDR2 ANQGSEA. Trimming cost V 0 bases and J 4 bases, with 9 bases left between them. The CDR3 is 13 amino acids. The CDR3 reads CSVEDWWGTEAFF. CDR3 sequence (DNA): TGCAGCGTTGAAGATTGGTGGGGCACTGAAGCTTTCTTT.

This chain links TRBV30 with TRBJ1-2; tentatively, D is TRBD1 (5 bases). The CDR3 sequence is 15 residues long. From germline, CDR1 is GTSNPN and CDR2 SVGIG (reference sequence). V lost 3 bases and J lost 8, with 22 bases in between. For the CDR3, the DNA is TGTGCCTGGAGGGGGCAGCTTCGGTCCGCGGGAGGCTACACCTTC. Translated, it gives CAWRGQLRSAGGYTF.

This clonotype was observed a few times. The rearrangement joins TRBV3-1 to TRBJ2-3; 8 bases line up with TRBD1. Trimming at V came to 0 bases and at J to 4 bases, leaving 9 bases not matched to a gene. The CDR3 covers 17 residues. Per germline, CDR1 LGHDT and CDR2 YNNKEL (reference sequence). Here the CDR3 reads CASSQDWGTGGADTQYF. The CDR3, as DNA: TGTGCCAGCAGCCAAGATTGGGGGACAGGAGGGGCAGATACGCAGTATTTT.

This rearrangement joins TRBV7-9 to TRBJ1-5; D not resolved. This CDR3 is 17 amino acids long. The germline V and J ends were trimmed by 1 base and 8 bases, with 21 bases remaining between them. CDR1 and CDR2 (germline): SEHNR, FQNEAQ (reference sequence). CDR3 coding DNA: TGTGCCAGCAGCTTAGGACAAGGAAAAGCCCAAGGTGAGCCCCAGCATTTT. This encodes CASSLGQGKAQGEPQHF.

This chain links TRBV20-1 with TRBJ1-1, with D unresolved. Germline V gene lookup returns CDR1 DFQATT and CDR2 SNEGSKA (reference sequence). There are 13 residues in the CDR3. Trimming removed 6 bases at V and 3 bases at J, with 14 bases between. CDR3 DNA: TGCAGTGCGCCCCCAGATCGTTACACTGAAGCTTTCTTT. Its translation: CSAPPDRYTEAFF.

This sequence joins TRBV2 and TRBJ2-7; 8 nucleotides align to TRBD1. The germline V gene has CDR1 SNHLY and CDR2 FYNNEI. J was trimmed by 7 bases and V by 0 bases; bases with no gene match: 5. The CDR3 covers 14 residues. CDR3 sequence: CASSEAPRGREQYF. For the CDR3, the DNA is TGTGCCAGCAGTGAAGCCCCCAGGGGGCGAGAGCAGTACTTC.

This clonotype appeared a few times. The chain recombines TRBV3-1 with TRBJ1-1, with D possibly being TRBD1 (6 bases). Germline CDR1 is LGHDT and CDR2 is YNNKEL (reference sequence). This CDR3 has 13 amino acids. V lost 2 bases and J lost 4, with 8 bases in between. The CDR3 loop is CASSQRGRTEAFF. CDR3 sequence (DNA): TGTGCCAGCAGCCAACGGGGGCGCACTGAAGCTTTCTTT.

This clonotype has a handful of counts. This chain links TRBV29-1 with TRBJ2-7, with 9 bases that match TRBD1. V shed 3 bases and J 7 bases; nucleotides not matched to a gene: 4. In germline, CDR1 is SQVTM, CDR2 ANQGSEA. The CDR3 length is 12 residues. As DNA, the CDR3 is TGCAGCGTTGACGACAGGGGGGGGGAGCAGTACTTC. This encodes CSVDDRGGEQYF.

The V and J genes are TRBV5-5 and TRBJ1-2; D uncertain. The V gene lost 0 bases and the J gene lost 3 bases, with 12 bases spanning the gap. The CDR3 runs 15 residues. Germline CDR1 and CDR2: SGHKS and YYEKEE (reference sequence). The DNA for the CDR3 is TGTGCCAGCAGCTTGGAATGGCAATTGGACTATGGCTACACCTTC. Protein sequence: CASSLEWQLDYGYTF.

The CDR3 DNA reads as TGTGCCACCAGCAGCCCCAGGGGTGAAGCTTTCTTT. It specifies CATSSPRGEAFF. The rearrangement joins TRBV15 to TRBJ1-1; a possible D gene is TRBD1 (6 bases). Germline assignment: CDR1 LNHNV and CDR2 YYDKDF (reference sequence). V was shortened by 3 bases and J by 7 bases, with 9 bases between the two germline ends. There are 12 residues in the CDR3.

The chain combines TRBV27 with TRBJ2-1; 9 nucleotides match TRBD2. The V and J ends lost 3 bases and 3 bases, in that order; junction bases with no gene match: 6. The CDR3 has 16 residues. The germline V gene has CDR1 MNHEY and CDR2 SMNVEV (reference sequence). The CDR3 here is CASSFVETSGYNEQFF. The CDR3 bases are TGTGCCAGCAGTTTCGTAGAGACTAGCGGCTACAATGAGCAGTTCTTC.

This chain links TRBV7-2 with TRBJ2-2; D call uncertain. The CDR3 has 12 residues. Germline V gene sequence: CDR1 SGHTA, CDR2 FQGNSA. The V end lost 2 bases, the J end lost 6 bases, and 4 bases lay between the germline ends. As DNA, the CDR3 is TGTGCCAGCAGCTTAAGGGCCGGGGAGCTGTTTTTT. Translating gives CASSLRAGELFF.

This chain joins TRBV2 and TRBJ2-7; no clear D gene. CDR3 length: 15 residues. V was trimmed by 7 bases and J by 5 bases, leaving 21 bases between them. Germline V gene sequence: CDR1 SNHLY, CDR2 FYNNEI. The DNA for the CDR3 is TGTGCCAGCAAGATCCGGGCCTTAGGCGGAAACGAGCAGTACTTC. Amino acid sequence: CASKIRALGGNEQYF.

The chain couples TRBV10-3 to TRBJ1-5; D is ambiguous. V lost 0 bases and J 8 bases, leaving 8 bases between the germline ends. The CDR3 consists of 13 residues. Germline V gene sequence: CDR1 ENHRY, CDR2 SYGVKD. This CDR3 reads CAISESQWKPQHF. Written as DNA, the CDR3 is TGTGCCATCAGTGAGTCTCAGTGGAAGCCCCAGCATTTT.

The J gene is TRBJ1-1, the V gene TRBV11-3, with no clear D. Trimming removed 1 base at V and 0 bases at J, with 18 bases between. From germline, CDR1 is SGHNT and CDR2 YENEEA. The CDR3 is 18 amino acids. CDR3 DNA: TGTGCCAGCAGCTTAGCTGGTAGAGGTTTTAGGATGAACACTGAAGCTTTCTTT. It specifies CASSLAGRGFRMNTEAFF.

For the CDR3, the DNA is TGTGCCACCTCCTTTGGCCGGGATTCACCCCTCCACTTT. Translating it yields CATSFGRDSPLHF. The chain couples TRBV12-3 or TRBV12-4 to TRBJ1-6; D remains ambiguous. Trimming pared 10 bases from V and 8 bases from J, leaving 15 bases between. CDR3 length equals 13 residues.

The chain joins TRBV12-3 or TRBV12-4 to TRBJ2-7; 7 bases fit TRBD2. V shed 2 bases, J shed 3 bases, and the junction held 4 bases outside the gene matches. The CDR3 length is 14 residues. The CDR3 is CASSLLAEGYEQYF. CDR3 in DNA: TGTGCCAGCAGTTTACTAGCGGAAGGCTACGAGCAGTACTTC.

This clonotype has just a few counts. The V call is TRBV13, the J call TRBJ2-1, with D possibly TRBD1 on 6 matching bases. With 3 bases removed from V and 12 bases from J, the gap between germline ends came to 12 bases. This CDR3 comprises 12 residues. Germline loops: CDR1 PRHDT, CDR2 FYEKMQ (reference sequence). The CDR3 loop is CASSLADSGQFF. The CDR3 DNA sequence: TGTGCCAGCAGCTTGGCGGACAGCGGGCAGTTCTTC.

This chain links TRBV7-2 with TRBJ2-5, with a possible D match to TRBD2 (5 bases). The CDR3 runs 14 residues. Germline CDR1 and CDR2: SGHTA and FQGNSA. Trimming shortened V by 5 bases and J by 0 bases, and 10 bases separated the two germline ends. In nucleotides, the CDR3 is TGTGCCAGCAGCCGAACTAGGGACCAAGAGACCCAGTACTTC. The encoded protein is CASSRTRDQETQYF.

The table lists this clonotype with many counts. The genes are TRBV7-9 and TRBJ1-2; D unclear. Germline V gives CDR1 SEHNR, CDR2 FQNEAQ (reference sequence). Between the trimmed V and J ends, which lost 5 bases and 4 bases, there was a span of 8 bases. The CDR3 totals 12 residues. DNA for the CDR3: TGTGCCAGCAGCGCTAATAGCTATGGCTACACCTTC. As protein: CASSANSYGYTF.

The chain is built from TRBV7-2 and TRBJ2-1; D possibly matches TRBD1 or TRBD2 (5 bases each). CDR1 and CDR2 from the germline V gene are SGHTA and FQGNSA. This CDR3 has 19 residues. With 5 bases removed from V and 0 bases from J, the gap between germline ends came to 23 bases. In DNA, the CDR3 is TGTGCCAGCAGCCGACAGTCGGGGCCGGAACCCGACTCCTACAATGAGCAGTTCTTC. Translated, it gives CASSRQSGPEPDSYNEQFF.

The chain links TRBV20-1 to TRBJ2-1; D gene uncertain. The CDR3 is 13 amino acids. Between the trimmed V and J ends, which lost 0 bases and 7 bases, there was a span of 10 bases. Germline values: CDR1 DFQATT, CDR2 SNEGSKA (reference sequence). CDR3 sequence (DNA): TGCAGTGCTAGAGAAGCTACACGTAATGAGCAGTTCTTC. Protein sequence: CSAREATRNEQFF.

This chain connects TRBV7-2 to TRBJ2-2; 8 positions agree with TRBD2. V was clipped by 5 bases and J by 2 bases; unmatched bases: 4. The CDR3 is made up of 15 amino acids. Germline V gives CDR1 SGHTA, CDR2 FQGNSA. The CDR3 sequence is CASSHRTSNTGELFF. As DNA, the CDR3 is TGTGCCAGCAGCCACCGGACTAGCAACACCGGGGAGCTGTTTTTT.